This T cell receptor (beta chain) is drawn from a study of T cells in Graves' hyperthyroidism and ophthalmopathy. The germline V gene encodes CDR1 SGHRS and CDR2 YFSETQ. V trimming: 2 bases; J trimming: 3 bases; junction bases outside the gene matches: 4. The CDR3 extends over 14 amino acids. Amplification of TCR beta CDR3 regions used RNA as the template. The study used the HTBI primer set for a first-round RT-PCR of the TCR CDR3. One entry per CDR3 protein results from TCRdb running MiXCR on the multiplex PCR reads. The data show fewer than 400,000 distinct CDR3 sequences, 25% seen once. The chain combines TRBV5-1 with TRBJ2-7; TRBD2 agrees at 8 bases. The sequence came from a man over 45 with Graves' hyperthyroidism. Material for sequencing was blood. The CDR3 region has the DNA TGCGCCAGCAGCTTTGCGCGGGAGGACTACGAGCAGTACTTC. It encodes CASSFAREDYEQYF.